Shown below are 23 T cell receptor beta chains from a single sample sequenced in a study of blood T cell repertoires in COVID-19. Profiling relied on immunoSEQ multiplex PCR, and the TCRdb table lists in-frame clones only, not all of them. The sample carries 75,000 to 95,000 clones, 85% to 90% recorded once. The specimen sequenced was peripheral blood. These receptors all stem from a human donor in a cohort sampled during active COVID-19.

This sequence joins TRBV20-1 and TRBJ2-5; D assignment may be TRBD1 or TRBD2 (6 bases each). Trimming pared 3 bases from V and 5 bases from J, leaving 13 bases between. The CDR3 contains 13 residues. Germline CDR1 reads DFQATT; CDR2 reads SNEGSKA (reference sequence). CDR3 sequence (DNA): TGCAGTGCTAGTGGAGGGGGAGTGGAGACCCAGTACTTC. Its protein product is CSASGGGVETQYF.

This clone has only one observation. V gene TRBV30 combines with J gene TRBJ2-4; TRBD2 matches 7 bases. CDR1 and CDR2 (germline): GTSNPN, SVGIG (reference sequence). V dropped 3 bases and J dropped 3; count of bases not matched to a gene: 8. The CDR3 has 15 amino acids. DNA for the CDR3: TGTGCCTGGAGCCCCGGGGGGAAGGGCAAAAACATTCAGTACTTC. This gives the protein CAWSPGGKGKNIQYF.

About this clone: The junction departs from germline at one end; a sequencing error may be responsible. This sequence joins TRBV7-7 and TRBJ2-1; a weak D match, TRBD1 (9 bases). Germline V gene lookup returns CDR1 SSHAT and CDR2 FNYEAQ (reference sequence). The CDR3 sequence is 17 residues long. The CDR3: CASSSTPGTGLAGEQFF. CDR3 in DNA: TGTGCTAGCAGCTCAACCCCCGGGACAGGGCTAGCGGGTGAGCAGTTCTTC. The full variable domain, completed using reference TRBV7-7 and TRBJ2-1, is GAGVSQSPRYKVTKRGQDVTLRCDPISSHATLYWYQQALGQGPEFLTYFNYEAQPDKSGLPSDRFSAERPEGSISTLTIQRTEQRDSAMYRCASSSTPGTGLAGEQFFGPGTRLTVL.

The chain joins TRBV6-2 or TRBV6-3 to TRBJ1-5, with a tentative D call TRBD1 (6 bases). The germline gives CDR1 MNHEY, CDR2 SVGEGT. The CDR3 has 15 residues. V was cut by 5 bases and J by 3 bases, with 14 bases left in between. The CDR3: CASSNRGASNQPQHF. CDR3 sequence (DNA): TGTGCCAGCAGTAACCGGGGGGCTTCCAATCAGCCCCAGCATTTT.

The V and J genes are TRBV9 and TRBJ2-1, with TRBD2 identical over 9 bases. J was trimmed by 9 bases and V by 6 bases; bases with no gene match: 10. This CDR3 is built from 14 residues. CDR1 and CDR2 from the germline V gene are SGDLS and YYNGEE. CDR3: CASTLAGVEAEQFF. The CDR3 bases are TGTGCCAGCACCTTAGCGGGAGTAGAGGCTGAGCAGTTCTTC.

V usage is TRBV28 and J usage is TRBJ2-7; 8 bases map to TRBD1. Trimming at V came to 8 bases and at J to 3 bases, leaving 9 bases not matched to a gene. Germline V gene sequence: CDR1 MDHEN, CDR2 SYDVKM. The CDR3 length is 14 residues. The CDR3 reads CASGLGTGGYEQYF. CDR3 in DNA: TGTGCCAGCGGTCTGGGAACAGGGGGCTACGAGCAGTACTTC.

The chain uses TRBV4-2 and TRBJ2-7; 12 bases are a match to TRBD2. Germline-derived CDR1 and CDR2 are LGHNA and YNFKEQ. The J segment lost 6 bases and the V segment lost 4 bases, leaving 7 bases of the junction unmatched. This CDR3 is 15 amino acids long. In DNA form, the CDR3 reads TGTGCCAGCAGCCCCCGACTAGCGGGAGTGTCCGAGCAGTACTTC. This gives the protein CASSPRLAGVSEQYF.

CDR3 sequence (DNA): TGCGCCAGCAGCTCGGGACTAGAAGATACGCAGTATTTT. It is translated as CASSSGLEDTQYF. The chain carries TRBV10-2 and TRBJ2-3, with TRBD2 matching over 8 bases. The ends lost 6 bases at V and 5 bases at J; junction bases unmatched: 4. CDR3 length equals 13 residues. The V gene's germline CDR1 is WSHSY and CDR2 SAAADI.

For the CDR3, the DNA is TGTGCTAACCCAGACTCCTACGAGCAGTACTTC. Translated, it gives CANPDSYEQYF. The J gene is TRBJ2-7, the V gene TRBV12-5; D not certain. The CDR3 has 11 residues. Germline assignment: CDR1 LGHNT and CDR2 FRNRAP. V gave up 10 bases and J gave up 0 bases, with 7 bases separating them.

Here the CDR3 reads CASSPDRGPQNEQYF. The CDR3 nucleotides are TGCGCCAGCAGCCCCGACAGGGGGCCCCAGAACGAGCAGTACTTC. The chain carries TRBV5-1 and TRBJ2-7; TRBD1 aligns across 10 bases. This CDR3 comprises 15 residues. CDR1 SGHRS and CDR2 YFSETQ come from the germline V gene. The trim removed 4 bases at V and 5 bases at J, leaving 9 bases unmatched.

The chain joins TRBV4-1 to TRBJ1-1; 10 bases map to TRBD1. With V trimmed by 4 bases and J by 8 bases, 7 bases remained unmatched. Germline CDR1 reads MGHRA; CDR2 reads YSYEKL. The CDR3 runs to 14 residues. The CDR3 loop is CASSLGTGADEAFF. In nucleotides, the CDR3 is TGCGCCAGCAGCCTCGGGACAGGGGCAGACGAAGCTTTCTTT.

This chain links TRBV19 with TRBJ1-1; a possible D gene is TRBD1 (6 bases). Deletions cut 8 bases from V and 5 bases from J, with 18 bases between. This CDR3 is 14 amino acids long. The V gene's germline CDR1 is LNHDA and CDR2 SQIVND (reference sequence). Written as DNA, the CDR3 is TGTGCCAGTCTAAGCCAGGGGCAGGGGACTGAAGCTTTCTTT. Amino acids: CASLSQGQGTEAFF.

The sample holds one count of this clone. This chain joins TRBV3-1 (or the pseudogene TRBV3-2) and TRBJ2-1; 8 positions agree with TRBD2. The CDR3 extends over 16 amino acids. The ends lost 1 base at V and 8 bases at J; junction bases unmatched: 10. The germline CDR1 and CDR2 sequences are LGHDT and YNNKEL (reference sequence). CDR3 amino acids: CASSQGFREGVDEQFF. In DNA form, the CDR3 reads TGTGCCAGCAGCCAAGGGTTCCGGGAGGGCGTGGATGAGCAGTTCTTC.

CDR3 nucleotide sequence: TGCGCCAGCAGCTTCTCTACAGGGTCTATCTCCTACGAGCAGTACTTC. Protein sequence: CASSFSTGSISYEQYF. The chain is built from TRBV5-1 and TRBJ2-7; D possibly corresponds to TRBD1 (6 bases). The germline V gene encodes CDR1 SGHRS and CDR2 YFSETQ. There are 16 residues in the CDR3. V was shortened by 2 bases and J by 0 bases, with 15 bases between the two germline ends.

This chain links TRBV11-3 with TRBJ2-1; 14 bases fit TRBD2. Trimming at V came to 5 bases and at J to 7 bases, leaving 7 bases not matched to a gene. Germline V CDR1 and CDR2: SGHNT, YENEEA. The CDR3 spans 16 residues. This CDR3 reads CASSAPGLAGVNEQFF. For the CDR3, the DNA is TGTGCCAGCAGCGCTCCGGGACTAGCGGGAGTGAATGAGCAGTTCTTC. Full variable domain (rest looked up from reference TRBV11-3 and TRBJ2-1): EAGVVQSPRYKIIEKKQPVAFWCNPISGHNTLYWYLQNLGQGPELLIRYENEEAVDDSQLPKDRFSAERLKGVDSTLKIQPAELGDSAVYLCASSAPGLAGVNEQFFGPGTRLTVL.

This sequence joins TRBV7-9 and TRBJ1-2; unclear D gene. The CDR3 extends over 14 amino acids. Germline CDR1 SEHNR, CDR2 FQNEAQ (reference sequence). The ends were cut back, 1 base at V and 0 bases at J, with 6 bases in the middle. CDR3 region: CASSLELANYGYTF. CDR3 in DNA: TGTGCCAGCAGCTTAGAATTAGCTAACTATGGCTACACCTTC.

The chain uses TRBV6-5 and TRBJ1-4, with TRBD1 as a possible D gene (6 bases). Trimming removed 5 bases at V and 3 bases at J, with 13 bases between. The CDR3 contains 15 residues. Per germline, CDR1 MNHEY and CDR2 SVGAGI. CDR3 amino acids: CASSPRTASNEKLFF. CDR3 DNA sequence: TGTGCCAGCAGTCCGCGGACAGCCTCTAATGAAAAACTGTTTTTT.

The chain links TRBV15 to TRBJ2-1; weak D call: TRBD1 (6 bases). The CDR3 totals 17 residues. Trimming removed 2 bases from V and 5 bases from J, with 19 bases in between. The germline gives CDR1 LNHNV, CDR2 YYDKDF (reference sequence). The CDR3 bases are TGTGCCACCAGCAGAAATCCAGGGGTCGGAGGTGACAATGAGCAGTTCTTC. It yields the protein CATSRNPGVGGDNEQFF.

The CDR3 here is CASIPSGRANYEQYF. The DNA for the CDR3 is TGTGCCAGCATCCCCAGCGGGAGGGCCAACTACGAGCAGTACTTC. The chain combines TRBV2 with TRBJ2-7; 10 bases are shared with TRBD2. Germline trimming cut 7 bases from V and 3 bases from J; bases unmatched to any gene: 9. Germline CDR1 reads SNHLY; CDR2 reads FYNNEI. The CDR3 is made up of 15 amino acids.

The J gene is TRBJ2-6, the V gene TRBV6-5; D perhaps matches TRBD2 (7 bases). The CDR3 has 16 residues. Germline assignment: CDR1 MNHEY and CDR2 SVGAGI. Trimming left V 0 bases short and J 2 bases short, with 8 bases between. CDR3 amino acids: CASSYSGGAGANVLTF. DNA for the CDR3: TGTGCCAGCAGTTACTCAGGGGGGGCTGGGGCCAACGTCCTGACTTTC.

The chain carries TRBV9 and TRBJ1-1, with 7 bases that match TRBD1. The CDR3 length is 13 residues. Germline CDR1 SGDLS, CDR2 YYNGEE. Trimming took 5 bases from V and 8 from J; bases not matched to a gene: 9. The CDR3 loop is CASSWDSKTEAFF. The CDR3 region has the DNA TGTGCCAGCAGTTGGGACAGCAAAACCGAAGCTTTCTTT.

This chain joins TRBV27 and TRBJ1-1; D is undetermined. CDR3 size: 12 residues. Trimming pared 7 bases from V and 5 bases from J, leaving 11 bases between. Germline V gene data show CDR1 as MNHEY and CDR2 as SMNVEV (reference sequence). The CDR3 DNA is TGTGCCAGCAAACGTTCGGGGACTGAAGCTTTCTTT. This codes for CASKRSGTEAFF.

V usage is TRBV5-1 and J usage is TRBJ2-1, with 12 bases fitting TRBD2. This CDR3 region has 15 residues. After removal of 4 bases from V and 8 bases from J, the junction contained 7 bases not matched to a gene. Per germline, CDR1 SGHRS and CDR2 YFSETQ. The CDR3 region has the DNA TGCGCCAGCAGCCTAGCGGGAGGGCCTCTGGATGAGCAGTTCTTC. The encoded protein is CASSLAGGPLDEQFF.